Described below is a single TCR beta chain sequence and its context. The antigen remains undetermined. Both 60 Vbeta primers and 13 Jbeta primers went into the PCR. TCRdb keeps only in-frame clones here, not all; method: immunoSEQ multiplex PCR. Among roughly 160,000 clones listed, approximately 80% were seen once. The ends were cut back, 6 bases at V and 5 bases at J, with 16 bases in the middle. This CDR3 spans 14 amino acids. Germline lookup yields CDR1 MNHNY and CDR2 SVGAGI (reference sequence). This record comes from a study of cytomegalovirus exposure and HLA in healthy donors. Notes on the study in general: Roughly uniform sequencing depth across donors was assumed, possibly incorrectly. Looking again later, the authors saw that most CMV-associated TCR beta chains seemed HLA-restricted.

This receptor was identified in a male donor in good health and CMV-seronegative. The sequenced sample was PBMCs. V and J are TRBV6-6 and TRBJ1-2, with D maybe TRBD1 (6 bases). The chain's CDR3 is CASRPGQGNYGYTF. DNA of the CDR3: TGTGCCAGCAGGCCGGGACAAGGGAATTATGGCTACACCTTC.